The 23 T cell receptor beta chains below all came from one sample that was sequenced in a study of T cell responses to AZD1222 COVID-19 vaccine. The method was immunoSEQ multiplex PCR; TCRdb's version includes in-frame clones alone and lacks a portion of them. The data show 110,000 to 150,000 clones, about 91% seen once. The sequencing here drew on peripheral blood, taken on day 0 of AZD1222 vaccination. The receptors were sampled from an adult in good health.

V usage is TRBV11-2 and J usage is TRBJ2-7; D may be TRBD1 or TRBD2 (5 bases each). Trimming cost V 5 bases and J 5 bases, with 10 bases left between them. The CDR3 runs 12 residues. Germline loops: CDR1 SGHAT, CDR2 FQNNGV. The chain's CDR3 is CASSPGTHEQYF. DNA of the CDR3: TGTGCCAGCAGCCCCGGGACCCACGAGCAGTACTTC. The full variable domain, its missing parts supplied by reference TRBV11-2 and TRBJ2-7, is EAGVAQSPRYKIIEKRQSVAFWCNPISGHATLYWYQQILGQGPKLLIQFQNNGVVDDSQLPKDRFSAERLKGVDSTLKIQPAKLEDSAVYLCASSPGTHEQYFGPGTRLTVT.

V usage is TRBV18 and J usage is TRBJ2-7; D ambiguous. This CDR3 spans 12 amino acids. Deletions cut 2 bases from V and 5 bases from J, with 7 bases between. In germline, CDR1 is KGHSH, CDR2 LQKENI. The CDR3 spells CASSPFINEQYF. In DNA, the CDR3 is TGTGCCAGCTCACCATTTATCAACGAGCAGTACTTC. Complete variable domain (other parts from reference TRBV18 and TRBJ2-7): NAGVMQNPRHLVRRRGQEARLRCSPMKGHSHVYWYRQLPEEGLKFMVYLQKENIIDESGMPKERFSAEFPKEGPSILRIQQVVRGDSAAYFCASSPFINEQYFGPGTRLTVT.

This rearrangement joins TRBV15 to TRBJ2-7, with D possibly called TRBD1 or TRBD2 (6 bases each). V was shortened by 5 bases and J by 6 bases, with 14 bases between the two germline ends. The V gene's germline CDR1 is LNHNV and CDR2 YYDKDF (reference sequence). This CDR3 has 13 amino acids. The CDR3 sequence: CATSWRGAAEQYF. CDR3 DNA: TGTGCCACCAGCTGGAGGGGGGCAGCCGAGCAGTACTTC.

The chain is built from TRBV11-2 and TRBJ2-3; D is unresolved. V was trimmed by 6 bases and J by 6 bases, leaving 13 bases between them. Germline CDR1 reads SGHAT; CDR2 reads FQNNGV. There are 13 residues in the CDR3. CDR3 in amino acids: CASRAPPLDTQYF. The CDR3 DNA is TGTGCCAGCAGGGCCCCACCCCTGGATACGCAGTATTTT.

The chain joins TRBV6-5 to TRBJ1-1; tentative D call: TRBD1 (6 bases). The V end was cut by 10 bases, the J end by 3 bases, with 12 bases between. The CDR3 contains 12 residues. Per germline, CDR1 MNHEY and CDR2 SVGAGI. The CDR3, as DNA: TGTGCCATATCCAGGGGCTACACTGAAGCTTTCTTT. It encodes CAISRGYTEAFF.

V usage is TRBV5-4 and J usage is TRBJ1-4; 10 bases fit TRBD1. This CDR3 spans 20 amino acids. The junction had 18 bases not matched to a gene; V was cut back by 5 bases and J by 2 bases. The germline V gene encodes CDR1 SGHNT and CDR2 YYREEE (reference sequence). The CDR3 here is CASSQTNQRDRGSTNEKLFF. CDR3 DNA sequence: TGTGCCAGCAGTCAAACCAATCAAAGGGACAGGGGATCTACTAATGAAAAACTGTTTTTT.

V gene TRBV5-1 combines with J gene TRBJ1-5, with D perhaps matching TRBD1 (6 bases). CDR1 and CDR2 from the germline V gene are SGHRS and YFSETQ. V lost 0 bases, J lost 4 bases, and 14 bases lay in between. The CDR3 is 16 amino acids. For the CDR3, the DNA is TGCGCCAGCAGCTTGGGTAACGGGGGCGGAAATCAGCCCCAGCATTTT. This encodes CASSLGNGGGNQPQHF.

The chain employs TRBV7-9 and TRBJ1-2, with a tentative D call TRBD1 (5 bases). V gave up 8 bases and J gave up 4 bases, with 23 bases separating them. This CDR3 has 16 residues. From germline, CDR1 is SEHNR and CDR2 FQNEAQ (reference sequence). The CDR3 region has the DNA TGTGCCAGCGGGGTCGCGGGATCTGGTGGGGGCTATGGCTACACCTTC. It is translated as CASGVAGSGGGYGYTF.

V usage is TRBV6-5 and J usage is TRBJ1-2; D uncertain. The germline gives CDR1 MNHEY, CDR2 SVGAGI. The CDR3 is made up of 13 amino acids. Trimming took 8 bases from V and 8 from J, leaving 18 bases between them. The chain's CDR3 is CASLGRIGEGYTF. In DNA, the CDR3 is TGTGCCAGCTTAGGCAGGATTGGGGAGGGCTACACCTTC.

This chain uses TRBV21-1 with TRBJ1-5; the DNA was not compared with TRBD1, the D call given in the table. TRBV21-1 is marked as a pseudogene. The CDR3 covers 15 residues. In DNA, the CDR3 is TGTGCCAGCAGCAAAGGGGGGCTGGAGAACCAGCCCCAGCATTTT. Translated, it gives CASSKGGLENQPQHF.

This sequence joins TRBV10-1 and TRBJ2-2; unclear D gene. The germline V gene has CDR1 WNHNN and CDR2 SYGVQD (reference sequence). V was trimmed by 4 bases and J by 8 bases, leaving 5 bases between them. CDR3 length: 11 amino acids. CDR3 amino acids: CASSAGGELFF. In DNA form, the CDR3 reads TGCGCCAGCAGTGCAGGAGGGGAGCTGTTTTTT.

The V call is TRBV28, the J call TRBJ2-1, with D possibly matching TRBD2 (5 bases). Trimming cost V 4 bases and J 0 bases, with 22 bases left between them. This CDR3 comprises 19 residues. From germline, CDR1 is MDHEN and CDR2 SYDVKM. CDR3: CASSSPSPDLTSSYNEQFF. The CDR3, as DNA: TGTGCCAGCAGTTCACCGAGCCCGGACTTAACGAGCTCCTACAATGAGCAGTTCTTC.

The CDR3 DNA reads as TGTGCCACCAGCCCTTCGGGGGGCGCGTTCAGGAATTCACCCCTCCACTTT. Translating it yields CATSPSGGAFRNSPLHF. The rearrangement uses TRBV15 and TRBJ1-6; weak D call: TRBD1 (6 bases). This CDR3 spans 17 amino acids. V was clipped by 5 bases and J by 7 bases, with 21 bases between them. Germline V gene lookup returns CDR1 LNHNV and CDR2 YYDKDF (reference sequence).

This clone was seen only once. The chain employs TRBV7-3 and TRBJ2-1, with 10 bases matching TRBD2. Germline trimming cut 5 bases from V and 4 bases from J; bases unmatched to any gene: 11. Germline CDR1 is SGHTA and CDR2 is FQGTGA. The CDR3 spans 17 residues. CDR3 sequence: CASSPHASGSLYNEQFF. CDR3 DNA: TGTGCCAGCAGCCCCCATGCTAGCGGGAGTTTATACAATGAGCAGTTCTTC.

This chain joins TRBV30 and TRBJ2-1, with unresolved D. There are 11 residues in the CDR3. Germline CDR1 and CDR2: GTSNPN and SVGIG (reference sequence). Trimming left V 5 bases short and J 4 bases short, with 6 bases between. CDR3 residues: CAWASYNEQFF. Here the CDR3 DNA reads TGTGCCTGGGCTTCATACAATGAGCAGTTCTTC.

This clone was found a few times. The V call is TRBV6-4, the J call TRBJ2-1, with D uncertain. The CDR3 loop spans 13 amino acids. Germline lookup yields CDR1 MRHNA and CDR2 SNTAGT. The V end lost 2 bases, the J end lost 0 bases, and 2 bases lay between the germline ends. The DNA of the CDR3 is TGTGCCAGCAGTGACAGCTCCTACAATGAGCAGTTCTTC. The encoded protein is CASSDSSYNEQFF.

This chain joins TRBV15 and TRBJ1-6; tentatively, D is TRBD1 (5 bases). The CDR3 length is 18 residues. Deletions cut 0 bases from V and 7 bases from J, with 19 bases between. Germline lookup yields CDR1 LNHNV and CDR2 YYDKDF (reference sequence). CDR3 loop: CATSRDWGAGVGNSPLHF. CDR3 bases: TGTGCCACCAGCAGAGATTGGGGCGCCGGAGTTGGGAATTCACCCCTCCACTTT.

The chain employs TRBV29-1 and TRBJ2-3; D might be TRBD2 (5 bases). V lost 6 bases to trimming and J lost 5 bases, with 12 bases between them. The CDR3 consists of 12 residues. The V gene's germline CDR1 is SQVTM and CDR2 ANQGSEA. The CDR3, as DNA: TGCAGCGTACGGAAGGCGGGAGATACGCAGTATTTT. Residues: CSVRKAGDTQYF.

This clone has more than one count but fewer than ten. V gene TRBV7-6 combines with J gene TRBJ1-1; a weak D match, TRBD1 (6 bases). The CDR3 covers 16 residues. V lost 1 base, J lost 10 bases, and 22 bases lay in between. Germline CDR1 reads SGHVS; CDR2 reads FNYEAQ. The CDR3 reads CASSLGLGDTVARAFF. CDR3 nucleotide sequence: TGTGCCAGCAGCTTAGGGTTGGGGGACACCGTAGCTCGAGCTTTCTTT.

This clone was counted once. The V call is TRBV30, the J call TRBJ2-3; TRBD2 is a possible D gene (6 bases). Trimming removed 5 bases at V and 4 bases at J, with 13 bases between. From germline, CDR1 is GTSNPN and CDR2 SVGIG (reference sequence). The CDR3 has 13 residues. The CDR3 coding sequence is TGTGCCTGGCTAGCGTGGGGGGCAGATACGCAGTATTTT. This translates into CAWLAWGADTQYF.

The chain is built from TRBV18 and TRBJ2-2; no definite D call. Trimming shortened V by 0 bases and J by 5 bases, and 4 bases separated the two germline ends. Germline V gives CDR1 KGHSH, CDR2 LQKENI. This CDR3 comprises 13 residues. The CDR3, as DNA: TGTGCCAGCTCACCACCGCAGACCGGGGAGCTGTTTTTT. This sequence encodes CASSPPQTGELFF.

The rearrangement uses TRBV10-1 and TRBJ2-1; D is ambiguous. V lost 3 bases to trimming and J lost 1 base, with 4 bases between them. Germline CDR1 is WNHNN and CDR2 is SYGVQD (reference sequence). This CDR3 is 13 amino acids long. CDR3 nucleotide sequence: TGCGCCAGCAGTGACGGGTCCTACAATGAGCAGTTCTTC. Translation: CASSDGSYNEQFF.

The chain has TRBV19 and TRBJ2-2, with 10 bases identical to TRBD1. The CDR3 loop spans 18 amino acids. J gave up 3 bases and V 4 bases, and 11 bases lay outside the gene matches. In germline, CDR1 is LNHDA, CDR2 SQIVND (reference sequence). In DNA form, the CDR3 reads TGTGCCAGTAGTAGTTTTGGACAGGGGGTCTCTTACACCGGGGAGCTGTTTTTT. This sequence encodes CASSSFGQGVSYTGELFF.